This T cell receptor (beta chain) was sequenced in a study of T cells in Graves' hyperthyroidism and ophthalmopathy (dated by TCRdb to about 2019). Study-wide context: Peripheral blood was collected at initial diagnosis, before any treatment. For training and testing, the 100 or so patients in the discovery cohort were randomly divided in a 7:3 ratio. Once sampling was done, hyperthyroidism patients were given methimazole at a starting dose of 30 mg daily, whereas ophthalmopathy patients were given high-dose intravenous methylprednisolone. To identify distinguishing TCR V-J signatures, a discovery cohort of roughly 100 patients was used, comprising some 45 with Graves' ophthalmopathy and some 57 with stable Graves' hyperthyroidism. In six Graves' hyperthyroidism patients, the study also compared T-cell repertoires from thyroid tissue with T-cell repertoires from blood. Prospective prediction of ophthalmopathy was tested in an independent validation cohort of 18 to 20 hyperthyroidism patients and 17 patients who later progressed to ophthalmopathy. The paper reports TCR Vbeta CDR3 sequencing of more than 120 peripheral blood samples: approximately 41 ophthalmopathy, fewer than 80 hyperthyroidism and about 17 progressor patients. The study at large found these results: No statistical method was used to fix the sample size in advance, and group allocation was not hidden from the investigators. A 13 V-J signature model separated ophthalmopathy from stable hyperthyroidism, with just over 85% sensitivity and 81.08% specificity in cross-validation and 80%/75% in testing. In validation, the model predicted progression to ophthalmopathy a median of around 6.5 months before onset, with roughly 70% sensitivity and 72.22% specificity. Most expanded thyroid clonotypes (frequency above 0.001) were also detected in blood, suggesting blood repertoires may reflect thyroid immune responses.

V sheds 4 bases and J sheds 3 bases, leaving 9 bases between their ends. From the cysteine up to the phenylalanine, the CDR3 has a length of 13 residues. Only CDR3 DNA remains: 39 bases, in frame from the first base. The germline V gene (reference sequence) sets CDR1 to DFQATT and CDR2 to SNEGSKA. Ophthalmopathy patients had moderately to severely active disease, with a Clinical Activity Score of 3 or more, a NOSPECS grade of 4 or more, and a disease duration of less than 3 months. The study excluded patients with uncontrolled infections, other autoimmune diseases, pregnancy or lactation. Diagnoses were established on the basis of clinical symptoms, serum thyroxine and TRAb, thyroid ultrasound, and orbital computed tomography. PBMCs were isolated from 7.5 to 10 ml of fresh peripheral blood by Ficoll-Paque density gradient centrifugation. Trizol reagent was used to extract total RNA, and RNA quality was then checked on an Agilent 2100 Bioanalyzer.

On this clonotype itself: Its antigen is unknown. It has no much larger one-base neighbor in the sample; base qualities were not kept.

TCR beta CDR3 regions were amplified from RNA transcripts. A first-round RT-PCR of the TCR CDR3 used the HTBI primer set with the Qiagen OneStep RT-PCR kit. A second multiplex PCR round built the libraries, followed by size selection and purification. Sequencing of the libraries was done on an Illumina HiSeq2000 using paired-end 100 bp reads. Per the source publication's procedure: SOAPnuke was used to process the raw data, with reads discarded if the reads contained adapters or uncalled bases, had a mean Phred below 15, or lacked an exact constant-primer or identifier match. COPE v1.2.5 was used to merge high-quality paired reads, and clonotypes were defined as unique nucleotide sequences. Clonotypes were aligned to IMGT TRBV, TRBD and TRBJ reference segments using MiTCR v1.1. Only V-J combinations with frequency above 0.0001, covering about 99% of repertoires, were analysed. A TCS score was defined as the ratio of F50 (clonal expansion) to E x V (chaos), with BLOSUM62-based TCRdist applied between CDR3 peptides within each V-J. Welch's t-statistics and random forest reduced just over 500 V-J features to some 14, which were used in a naive Bayes classifier (R e1071). TCRdb reworked the public reads: Q25 trimming with fastp, MiXCR clone assembly, productive beta chains retained. Rows are unified per CDR3 protein, each entry keeping the most common DNA and genes. These V and J calls are TCRdb output, not the study's own analysis. Recorded for this sample are roughly 500,000 distinct CDR3 sequences; less than 25% of them occurred a single time. Less than 65% of the sample goes to the ten largest clones.

This receptor chain uses TRBV20-1 and TRBJ1-4; TRBD1 is a weak D gene call, 5 bases matching. The sequenced sample consisted of blood. The source is a woman between 70 and 85 years old with Graves' ophthalmopathy. The sequenced DNA: TGCAGTGCTACCGGGACCGCTAATGAAAAACTGTTTTTT. Its protein reads: CSATGTANEKLFF.